Listed below are T cell receptor beta chains from one sample, sequenced in a study of T cells in Graves' hyperthyroidism and ophthalmopathy. TCRdb used MiXCR to reprocess the multiplex PCR reads, holding one entry per CDR3 protein. The sample yields about 590,000 distinct CDR3 sequences, approximately 14% seen once. Sequenced input: blood. All receptors come from a woman aged 25 to 39 with Graves' hyperthyroidism. CDR3s include the opening cysteine and the closing phenylalanine or tryptophan. The D gene is left open where the match is weak. Rows give clone size only sometimes, using once, few, many, or a class for an expanded clone.

>TRBV20-1|TRBJ1-2|-|-
CSASDRANYGYTF
TGCAGTGCTTCAGACAGAGCTAACTATGGCTACACCTTC
>TRBV4-2|TRBJ2-7|few|-
CASSQDWRADYEQYF
TGTGCCAGCAGCCAAGATTGGCGTGCTGACTACGAGCAGTACTTC
>TRBV7-2|TRBJ2-3|many|TRBD2
CASSSIAGAADTQYF
TGTGCCAGCAGCTCAATAGCGGGAGCGGCAGATACGCAGTATTTT
>TRBV14|TRBJ2-3|-|-
CASSQETESATQYF
TGTGCCAGCAGCCAAGAGACAGAATCGGCTACGCAGTATTTT
>TRBV7-9|TRBJ2-1|-|TRBD2
CASGPGTSGSDEQFF
TGTGCCAGCGGCCCCGGGACTAGCGGGAGCGATGAGCAGTTCTTC
>TRBV5-1|TRBJ2-1|-|-
CASSLDRGTPYNEQFF
TGCGCCAGCAGCCTGGACCGAGGGACACCTTACAATGAGCAGTTCTTC
>TRBV28|TRBJ1-1|many|-
CASSSTGSMNTEAFF
TGTGCCAGCAGTTCGACAGGATCAATGAACACTGAAGCTTTCTTT
>TRBV12-3/TRBV12-4|TRBJ1-2|-|-
CASSREAVYGYTF
TGTGCCAGCTCCCGAGAGGCGGTCTATGGCTACACCTTC
>TRBV27|TRBJ2-2|-|TRBD2
CASSPRAVAGGETGELFF
TGTGCCAGCAGTCCTAGGGCAGTTGCGGGAGGGGAAACCGGGGAGCTGTTTTTT
>TRBV18|TRBJ2-3|many|TRBD2
CASSPSGLSSDTQYF
TGTGCCAGCTCACCATCGGGACTATCATCAGATACGCAGTATTTT
>TRBV6-1|TRBJ2-7|many|-
CASSVTTLEQYF
TGTGCCAGCAGTGTAACAACCCTCGAGCAGTACTTC
>TRBV29-1|TRBJ2-7|-|TRBD2
CSVGGLAGGPSYEQYF
TGCAGCGTTGGGGGACTAGCGGGAGGGCCGTCCTACGAGCAGTACTTC
>TRBV3-1|TRBJ2-5|many|TRBD2
CASSQDQAGVEETQYF
TGTGCCAGCAGCCAAGACCAGGCGGGAGTCGAAGAGACCCAGTACTTC
>TRBV12-3/TRBV12-4|TRBJ2-7|many|TRBD2
CASAGGPGGLAYEQYF
TGTGCCAGCGCGGGGGGTCCCGGGGGACTAGCCTACGAGCAGTACTTC
>TRBV12-3/TRBV12-4|TRBJ2-7|many|-
CASSLASGTDAAYEQYF
TGTGCCAGCAGTTTAGCGTCCGGGACGGATGCTGCCTACGAGCAGTACTTC